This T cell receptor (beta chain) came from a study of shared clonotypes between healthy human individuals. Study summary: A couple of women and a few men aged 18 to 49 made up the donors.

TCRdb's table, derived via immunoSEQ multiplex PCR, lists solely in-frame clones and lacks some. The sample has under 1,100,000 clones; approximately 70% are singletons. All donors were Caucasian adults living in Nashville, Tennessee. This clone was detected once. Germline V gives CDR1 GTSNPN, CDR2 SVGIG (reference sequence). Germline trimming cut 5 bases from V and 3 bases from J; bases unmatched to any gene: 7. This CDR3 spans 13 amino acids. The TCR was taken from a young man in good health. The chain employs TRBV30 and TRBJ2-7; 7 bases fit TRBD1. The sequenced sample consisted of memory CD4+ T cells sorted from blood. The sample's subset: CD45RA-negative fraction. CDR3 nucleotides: TGTGCCTGGGCAAGAGGGGGCGTCTACGAGCAGTACTTC. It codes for CAWARGGVYEQYF. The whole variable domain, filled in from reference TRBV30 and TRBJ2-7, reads SQTIHQWPATLVQPVGSPLSLECTVEGTSNPNLYWYRQAAGRGLQLLFYSVGIGQISSEVPQNLSASRPQDRQFILSSKKLLLSDSGFYLCAWARGGVYEQYFGPGTRLTVT.